This passage covers 8 T cell receptor beta chains from one sample sequenced in a study of blood T cell repertoires in COVID-19. Sequencing was performed with immunoSEQ multiplex PCR; in TCRdb, only in-frame clones are kept and a portion is missing. The table lists about 220,000 clones, roughly 85% of them singletons. Sequencing was done on a sample of peripheral blood. These receptors were taken from a woman aged 70-85 years with COVID-19, enrolled during active disease.

V and J are TRBV7-2 and TRBJ1-2; no definite D call. CDR1 is SGHTA and CDR2 is FQGNSA in the germline V gene. The CDR3 spans 14 residues. The V end was cut by 5 bases, the J end by 1 base, with 11 bases between. The CDR3 loop is CASSPIQNNYGYTF. The DNA of the CDR3 is TGTGCCAGCAGCCCGATTCAGAATAACTATGGCTACACCTTC.

V is TRBV28 and J is TRBJ2-3, with a tentative D call TRBD1 (5 bases). The germline CDR1 and CDR2 sequences are MDHEN and SYDVKM. The CDR3 length is 12 residues. The germline V and J ends were trimmed by 7 bases and 3 bases, with 8 bases remaining between them. The CDR3 DNA reads TGTGCCAGCAATTACAGGACAGATACGCAGTATTTT. This sequence encodes CASNYRTDTQYF.

This chain links TRBV7-9 with TRBJ2-1, with 7 nucleotides matching TRBD1. With 0 bases clipped from V and 2 bases from J, the junction kept 4 bases outside the gene matches. The CDR3 loop spans 16 amino acids. Germline-derived CDR1 and CDR2 are SEHNR and FQNEAQ (reference sequence). The CDR3 here is CASSLARGGAYNEQFF. The CDR3 DNA reads as TGTGCCAGCAGCTTAGCGCGAGGGGGCGCCTACAATGAGCAGTTCTTC. The variable domain in full, with the rest retrieved from reference TRBV7-9 and TRBJ2-1, is DTGVSQNPRHKITKRGQNVTFRCDPISEHNRLYWYRQTLGQGPEFLTYFQNEAQLEKSRLLSDRFSAERPKGSFSTLEIQRTEQGDSAMYLCASSLARGGAYNEQFFGPGTRLTVL.

The gene calls are TRBV7-2 and TRBJ2-7; possible D gene TRBD1, 7 bases. This CDR3 region has 16 residues. Trimming stripped 0 bases from V and 2 bases from J, with 14 bases between. Germline V gene data show CDR1 as SGHTA and CDR2 as FQGNSA. The CDR3 DNA sequence: TGTGCCAGCAGCTTAGCGGGGCAGGGGGGTCCCTACGAGCAGTACTTC. This encodes CASSLAGQGGPYEQYF.

CDR3 loop: CASSLGAPGQGTYEQYF. The CDR3 region has the DNA TGCGCCAGCAGCCTTGGTGCTCCGGGACAGGGGACCTACGAGCAGTACTTC. The chain recombines TRBV4-3 with TRBJ2-7; 10 bases line up with TRBD1. CDR1 LGHNA and CDR2 YSLEER come from the germline V gene. The CDR3 is 17 amino acids. With 4 bases clipped from V and 2 bases from J, the junction kept 11 bases outside the gene matches.

Only a few counts were recorded for this clone. This chain links TRBV7-2 with TRBJ2-7; a possible D gene is TRBD2 (5 bases). The CDR3 is 12 amino acids. Germline CDR1 reads SGHTA; CDR2 reads FQGNSA. V lost 6 bases, J lost 6 bases, and 12 bases lay in between. Written as DNA, the CDR3 is TGTGCCAGCAGTTATCGACGGGGCGAGCAGTACTTC. Translating it yields CASSYRRGEQYF.

This clone appeared a single time. DNA for the CDR3: TGTGCCAGCAGCCCAAGGACAGAAGAAGCTTTCTTT. Protein product: CASSPRTEEAFF. V and J are TRBV6-2 or TRBV6-3 and TRBJ1-1, with a possible D match to TRBD1 (6 bases). Germline V CDR1 and CDR2: MNHEY, SVGEGT. Trimming took 6 bases from V and 8 from J, leaving 13 bases between them. The CDR3 sequence is 12 residues long.

V usage is TRBV19 and J usage is TRBJ1-5; no firm D call. Looked up from germline, CDR1 is LNHDA and CDR2 is SQIVND (reference sequence). Trimming cost V 7 bases and J 2 bases, with 18 bases left between them. CDR3 length equals 16 residues. CDR3 coding DNA: TGTGCCAGTACCGCACAAAATCAACCCCGCAATCAGCCCCAGCATTTT. It translates to CASTAQNQPRNQPQHF.